The rows below give T cell receptor beta chains drawn from one sample of a study of T-cell reconstitution after alpha-beta-depleted transplantation in children. MiXCR was run by TCRdb on the PCR reads, yielding one entry per CDR3 protein. The sample carries 150,000 to 250,000 distinct CDR3 sequences, approximately 6.8% recorded once. The source material was PBMCs, sampled before TCRalphabeta/CD19-depleted stem cell transplant. The receptors were sampled from a girl under three years old with combined immunodeficiency, due to receive a stem cell transplant. Both conserved end residues are part of each CDR3.

J gene: TRBJ1-5; V gene: TRBV11-2; CDR3 protein: CASSLEYSPKQGNQPQHF
J gene: TRBJ2-7; V gene: TRBV7-8; CDR3 protein: CASSLLAGGREQYF
J gene: TRBJ2-1; V gene: TRBV7-8; CDR3 protein: CASSPLLRGSYYNEQFF
J gene: TRBJ2-5; V gene: TRBV20-1; CDR3 protein: CSARDPGSRMETQYF
J gene: TRBJ2-5; V gene: TRBV14; CDR3 protein: CASSQDVLAGFQETQYF
J gene: TRBJ2-3; V gene: TRBV28; CDR3 protein: CASSLPSGDYLDSTDTQYF
J gene: TRBJ2-5; V gene: TRBV28; CDR3 protein: CASSVMDGEETQYF
J gene: TRBJ2-7; V gene: TRBV20-1; CDR3 protein: CSAWWGEQYF
J gene: TRBJ2-5; V gene: TRBV30; CDR3 protein: CAWSMTGGGPAQYF
J gene: TRBJ2-1; V gene: TRBV2; CDR3 protein: CASSRPTGHREQFF
J gene: TRBJ2-1; V gene: TRBV5-6; CDR3 protein: CASTNHLGGEVYNEQFF
J gene: TRBJ2-3; V gene: TRBV4-3; CDR3 protein: CASSQGHTGASDTQYF
J gene: TRBJ2-1; V gene: TRBV11-1; CDR3 protein: CASTPGDYEQFF
J gene: TRBJ2-1; V gene: TRBV12-3/TRBV12-4; CDR3 protein: CASSSNSREGDEQFF
J gene: TRBJ2-3; V gene: TRBV5-1; CDR3 protein: CASRTSSTDTQYF
J gene: TRBJ1-1; V gene: TRBV7-8; CDR3 protein: CASSPETEVGNTEAFF
J gene: TRBJ2-5; V gene: TRBV10-2; CDR3 protein: CASMSGGTWETQYF
J gene: TRBJ1-1; V gene: TRBV6-2/TRBV6-3; CDR3 protein: CASSYLDRTSEAFF